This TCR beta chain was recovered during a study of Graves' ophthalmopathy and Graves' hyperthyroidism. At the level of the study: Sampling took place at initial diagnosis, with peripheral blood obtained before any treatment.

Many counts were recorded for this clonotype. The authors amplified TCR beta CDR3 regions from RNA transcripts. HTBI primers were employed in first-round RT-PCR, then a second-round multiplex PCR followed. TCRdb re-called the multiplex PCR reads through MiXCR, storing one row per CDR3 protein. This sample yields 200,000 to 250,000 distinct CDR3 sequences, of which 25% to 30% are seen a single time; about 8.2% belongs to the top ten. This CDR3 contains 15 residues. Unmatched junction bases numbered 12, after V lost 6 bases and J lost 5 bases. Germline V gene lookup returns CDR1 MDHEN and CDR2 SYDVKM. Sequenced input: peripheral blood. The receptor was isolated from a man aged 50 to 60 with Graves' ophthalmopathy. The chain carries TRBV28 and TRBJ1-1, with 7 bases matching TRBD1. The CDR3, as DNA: TGTGCCAGCAGCAGACGAAGAGGGGGCATGACTGAAGCTTTCTTT. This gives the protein CASSRRRGGMTEAFF.